The source of this T cell receptor beta chain is a study of neurological immune-mediated disorders. In germline, CDR1 is SGHRS, CDR2 YFSETQ. The CDR3 loop spans 12 amino acids. V lost 5 bases, J lost 5 bases, and 10 bases lay in between. This clonotype has a count of ten or more. With 10-nucleotide random UMIs included, cDNA was synthesized by 5'RACE. TCRdb re-derived calls from the 5' RACE reads in MiXCR, one entry per CDR3 protein. The sample shows more than 45,000 distinct CDR3 sequences, about 4% of them seen only once. The sequencing input was PBMCs. This clonotype originated in a man in his fifties or sixties with multiple sclerosis. V usage is TRBV5-1 and J usage is TRBJ2-5; no clear D. The CDR3 bases are TGCGCCAGCAGAACCCAGTCGGAGACCCAGTACTTC. The encoded protein is CASRTQSETQYF.